This T cell receptor (beta chain) derives from a study of Ad26.COV2.S vaccination and SARS-CoV-2 variants (dated by TCRdb to about 2021). Study-level background: Donors in the vaccine arm were drawn from COV1001, a multicentre, randomized, double-blind, placebo-controlled phase I-IIa trial testing Ad26.COV2.S in healthy adults. Blinding of investigators to trial group allocation was maintained during experiments and outcome assessment. The TCR-sequenced set comprised roughly 30 samples: approximately 20 Ad26.COV2.S vaccine recipients, 5 placebo recipients and 8 SARS-CoV-2 convalescent individuals. Ad26.COV2.S was administered intramuscularly at a dose of 5x10^10 or 1x10^11 viral particles, either as one shot or as two shots given 56 days apart. Trial participants were randomized into five groups of five: low-dose or high-dose Ad26.COV2.S given once or twice, or placebo on both occasions. TCRbeta repertoire sequencing served as the tool for gauging how specific and how broad the SARS-CoV-2-reactive T cell receptors were following Ad26.COV2.S vaccination. Broader findings and caveats from the paper: Spike-specific TCR breadth was higher in Ad26.COV2.S recipients than in placebo recipients (P = 0.0014). Non-spike TCR breadth was comparable between vaccine and placebo recipients, consistent with the vaccine containing only spike. Comparing responses between vaccine doses or regimens was not something the study was powered to do. The authors noted that total T cell responses may have been underestimated by the TCR breadth and depth analyses. After vaccination, spike-specific CD8+ and CD4+ T cell responses were reported to show substantial breadth.

A word on this clone: Its binding antigen is unknown. Within one base of it there is no much larger clone, and no base qualities were kept.

The immunoSEQ Assay was used to sequence TCRbeta CDR3 regions. After extraction, genomic DNA underwent amplification by bias-controlled multiplex PCR, followed by high-throughput sequencing. In the authors' own workflow: To quantify the absolute abundance of every unique TCRbeta CDR3 region, sequences were collapsed and filtered. Usable DNA was measured by amplifying reference genes present in all nucleated cells, and TCRbeta template counts were normalized to that usable DNA to estimate T cell fraction. Repertoire TCRs were annotated as SARS-CoV-2-specific when V gene, CDR3 amino acid sequence and J gene were exactly matched to a known reactive TCR set. The reference SARS-CoV-2 TCR set was obtained from MIRA and was filtered for enrichment in COVID-19-positive ImmuneCODE repertoires, whereby public or cross-reactive TCRs were removed. Using the MIRA antigens, annotated TCRs were further analysed by specific ORF or by position within an ORF. Breadth was defined as annotated unique rearrangements over total unique productive rearrangements; depth was the summed frequency of those rearrangements. TCR breadth was compared between groups using two-sided Wilcoxon rank-sum tests. TCRdb carries this immuneACCESS record with in-frame sequences only. Its versions omit some clonotypes, under half of them owing to an unresolved V gene in the studies checked, with the rest unexplained. V, J and clone size are taken as reported in that table, and D and trimming were inferred from the DNA itself. This sample is represented by 400,000 to 500,000 clones; roughly 87% of them were singletons. 2% to 3% of the sample lies in the top ten.

The label giving this sample's treatment or condition can be read as: approximately 18 received Ad26.COV2.S at low or high dose, single or two shots; several received placebo; per-sample allocation not given. For vaccine and placebo recipients, repertoires were sequenced using samples collected on day 63 after the first injection. Cohort 1b enrolled roughly 25 adults aged 18-55 years at a single site in Boston, USA, between 29 July and 7 August 2020. Ad26.COV2.S was a replication-incompetent adenovirus type 26 vector expressing a prefusion-stabilized SARS-CoV-2 spike protein from the original Wuhan strain. Here V drops 5 bases and J drops 3 bases, and the junction holds 11 bases not matched to any gene. The germline V gene yields SGHNT for CDR1 and YENEEA for CDR2. From the cysteine through the phenylalanine, the CDR3 covers 16 amino acids. The DNA shown is the 48-base CDR3, in frame from base 1.

This chain joins TRBV11-3 to TRBJ1-1; the central 8 bases match TRBD1. This TCR was recovered from a person between 18 and 65 years old who received the Ad26.COV2.S COVID-19 vaccine or a placebo. The sample consisted of peripheral blood, taken in a trial of Ad26.COV2.S vaccine versus placebo. At the DNA level, the sequence is TGTGCCAGCAGCCAATGGGACAGGCAGACACACACTGAAGCTTTCTTT. The translation is CASSQWDRQTHTEAFF. With all but the CDR3 taken from the reference TRBV11-3 and TRBJ1-1 genes, the full variable domain is: EAGVVQSPRYKIIEKKQPVAFWCNPISGHNTLYWYLQNLGQGPELLIRYENEEAVDDSQLPKDRFSAERLKGVDSTLKIQPAELGDSAVYLCASSQWDRQTHTEAFFGQGTRLTVV.